This TCR beta chain emerged from a study of radiation and T cells in renal cell carcinoma. Treatment here: 15 Gy SBRT to primary tumor, nephrectomy 4 weeks later. Nephrectomy followed 15 Gy stereotactic body radiation by 4 weeks. Sequenced by immunoSEQ multiplex PCR; TCRdb stores in-frame clones only, minus some. Counted here are about 22,000 clones, roughly half occurring once; the ten biggest clones make up roughly 17%. CDR3 size: 15 residues. Trimming left V 5 bases short and J 2 bases short, with 15 bases between. The V gene's germline CDR1 is MNHEY and CDR2 SVGAGI. Study-wide results and limits: Irradiated tumors had higher TCR clonality than control tumors. Dominant CDR3 motifs occupied more repertoire in irradiated than control tumors. Baseline intratumoral clonotype presence is unknown without pretreatment biopsies.

A word on this clone: Its antigen is not known.

The receptor was isolated from a woman aged 45 to 65 with renal cell carcinoma. The chain recombines TRBV6-5 with TRBJ1-1; maybe TRBD1 (5 bases). This material consisted of tumor tissue, taken from a patient whose treatment included radiotherapy and nephrectomy. The CDR3 bases are TGTGCCAGCAGTGCGCACCTCAGGGAAAACACTGAAGCTTTCTTT. Encoded protein: CASSAHLRENTEAFF.